The T cell receptor beta chain under discussion was sequenced for a study of blood T cells in healthy people across ages. Points from the study as a whole: Across the age range, TCR beta diversity per million T cells fell in a roughly linear way. Strongly correlated with naive T cell percentage was TCR beta diversity.

Points on this clonotype: Its antigen is unknown. A much bigger clone sits one base away, suggesting this may be a read error.

CDR3 length: 12 amino acids. V shed 0 bases and J shed 7 bases, with 7 bases lying between them. Germline V gives CDR1 DFQATT, CDR2 SNEGSKA (reference sequence). Sample-barcoded 5' priming and a J-beta primer mix drove a second PCR of 7 to 11 cycles. TCRdb reanalysed the 5' RACE reads using MiXCR and keeps one entry per CDR3 protein. The data show roughly 650,000 distinct CDR3 sequences, roughly 32% seen once. The specimen was blood. The V call is TRBV20-1, the J call TRBJ1-5, with D unresolved. The receptor was isolated from a woman of 80 years or more in good health. In DNA, the CDR3 is TGCAGTGCTAGAGAGTCCGGGCAGCCCCAGCATTTT. This codes for CSARESGQPQHF.